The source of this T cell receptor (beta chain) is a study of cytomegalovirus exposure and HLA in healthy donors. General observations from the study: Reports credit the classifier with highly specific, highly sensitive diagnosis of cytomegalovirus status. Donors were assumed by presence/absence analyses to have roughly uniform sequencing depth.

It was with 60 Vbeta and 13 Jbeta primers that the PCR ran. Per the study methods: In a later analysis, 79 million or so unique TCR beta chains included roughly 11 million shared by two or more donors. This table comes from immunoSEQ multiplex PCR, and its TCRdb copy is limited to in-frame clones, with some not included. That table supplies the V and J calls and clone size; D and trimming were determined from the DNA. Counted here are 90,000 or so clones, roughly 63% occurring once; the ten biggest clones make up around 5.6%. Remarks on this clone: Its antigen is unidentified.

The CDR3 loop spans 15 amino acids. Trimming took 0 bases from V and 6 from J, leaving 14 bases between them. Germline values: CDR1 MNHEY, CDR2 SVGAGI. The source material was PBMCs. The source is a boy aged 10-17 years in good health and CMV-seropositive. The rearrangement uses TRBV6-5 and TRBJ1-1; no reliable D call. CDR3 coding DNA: TGTGCCAGCAGTTACTCCCCGAGGTTTGGCGCTGAAGCTTTCTTT. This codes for CASSYSPRFGAEAFF.